Listed here are 30 T cell receptor beta chains from one sample, sequenced in a study of somatic mutations in cytotoxic T cells in rheumatoid arthritis. TCRdb's copy holds only in-frame clones and misses some; the assay was immunoSEQ multiplex PCR. The repertoire consists of 9,000 to 13,000 clones, with roughly 85% occurring once and the leading ten covering approximately 33%. The sample comprised CD8+ T cells sorted from blood. These receptors originate from an adult with rheumatoid arthritis.

The chain combines TRBV21-1 with TRBJ1-2. TRBV21-1 is annotated as a pseudogene. The CDR3 is 17 amino acids. Written as DNA, the CDR3 is TGTGCCAGCAGCAAAGCGGCGAGTGGGGGGGGTGACTATGGCTACACCTTC. Translating gives CASSKAASGGGDYGYTF.

The genes are TRBV9 and TRBJ1-1; D is undetermined. The CDR3 consists of 16 residues. V was shortened by 4 bases and J by 4 bases, with 20 bases between the two germline ends. Looked up from germline, CDR1 is SGDLS and CDR2 is YYNGEE. The CDR3 is CASSLPSPGEGTEAFF. CDR3 nucleotides: TGTGCCAGCAGCTTACCTAGCCCAGGCGAAGGCACTGAAGCTTTCTTT.

The CDR3 region is CASSRQGQVYGYTF. In DNA form, the CDR3 reads TGCGCCAGCAGTCGACAGGGGCAAGTCTATGGCTACACCTTC. This chain connects TRBV10-2 to TRBJ1-2, with 8 bases matching TRBD1. J lost 4 bases, V lost 5 bases, and 6 bases had no gene match. CDR1 is WSHSY and CDR2 is SAAADI in the germline V gene. The length of the CDR3 is 14 residues.

The V and J genes are TRBV6-5 and TRBJ2-1; no clear D. Trimming removed 0 bases from V and 6 bases from J, with 12 bases in between. The CDR3 covers 15 residues. The germline gives CDR1 MNHEY, CDR2 SVGAGI. The CDR3 nucleotides are TGTGCCAGCAGTTACTCGATGTTCGGATCCAATGAGCAGTTCTTC. Translation gives CASSYSMFGSNEQFF.

The V call is TRBV5-4, the J call TRBJ1-1; no firm D call. In germline, CDR1 is SGHNT, CDR2 YYREEE (reference sequence). The CDR3 covers 15 residues. V was pared by 2 bases and J by 1 base, with 12 bases between. CDR3 nucleotide sequence: TGTGCCAGCAGCTTTCCCCAAACTGAGAACACTGAAGCTTTCTTT. It translates to CASSFPQTENTEAFF.

The chain combines TRBV10-1 with TRBJ1-3, with 9 bases that match TRBD1. The CDR3 runs 18 residues. Germline V gene data show CDR1 as WNHNN and CDR2 as SYGVQD (reference sequence). V shed 6 bases, J shed 0 bases, and the junction held 12 bases outside the gene matches. The CDR3 region has the DNA TGCGCCAGCAGATGGGACAGGGTCCCCTATCACTCTGGAAACACCATATATTTT. Translating it yields CASRWDRVPYHSGNTIYF.

The chain carries TRBV14 and TRBJ2-3; 9 nucleotides agree with TRBD2. The CDR3 length is 21 residues. Losses at the gene ends were 0 bases for V and 2 bases for J; bases not matched to a gene: 18. The germline gives CDR1 SGHDN, CDR2 FVKESK. The CDR3, as DNA: TGTGCCAGCAGCCAAGATGGTTACGCGGGGGGGCCCTATTATTACACAGATACGCAGTATTTT. It translates to CASSQDGYAGGPYYYTDTQYF.

This chain connects TRBV19 to TRBJ2-5; D may match TRBD1 or TRBD2 (5 bases each). Germline lookup yields CDR1 LNHDA and CDR2 SQIVND (reference sequence). With 4 bases removed from V and 2 bases from J, the gap between germline ends came to 14 bases. The CDR3 contains 15 residues. CDR3 coding DNA: TGTGCCAGTAGTAACCCGGGGACGGGGCAAGAGACCCAGTACTTC. It specifies CASSNPGTGQETQYF.

V is TRBV27 and J is TRBJ1-5, with 8 positions matching TRBD1. The CDR3 consists of 14 residues. V was clipped by 5 bases and J by 4 bases; unmatched bases: 4. Germline V gives CDR1 MNHEY, CDR2 SMNVEV (reference sequence). The CDR3 reads CASSVRGQNQPQHF. The CDR3 nucleotides read TGTGCCAGCAGTGTCAGGGGGCAGAATCAGCCCCAGCATTTT.

The rearrangement uses TRBV5-4 and TRBJ2-7; D is unclear. CDR3 length: 12 residues. CDR1 is SGHNT, CDR2 YYREEE, per germline (reference sequence). Trimming cost V 2 bases and J 6 bases, with 9 bases left between them. The CDR3 nucleotides read TGTGCCAGCAGCTTAGGAAGTCGCGAGCAGTACTTC. Translated: CASSLGSREQYF.

This clone turned up a few times. The chain combines TRBV7-2 with TRBJ2-7, with D unclear. CDR1 SGHTA and CDR2 FQGNSA come from the germline V gene. V dropped 6 bases and J dropped 3 bases, with 9 bases sitting between them. The CDR3 extends over 12 amino acids. The CDR3 DNA is TGTGCCAGCAGTCCAGGCGGCTACGAGCAGTACTTC. As protein: CASSPGGYEQYF. Looking up the rest from reference TRBV7-2 and TRBJ2-7 gives the full variable domain: GAGVSQSPSNKVTEKGKDVELRCDPISGHTALYWYRQSLGQGLEFLIYFQGNSAPDKSGLPSDRFSAERTGGSVSTLTIQRTQQEDSAVYLCASSPGGYEQYFGPGTRLTVT.

Only a few counts were recorded for this clone. The J gene is TRBJ2-2, the V gene TRBV18; 12 nucleotides agree with TRBD1. The CDR3 runs 19 residues. The junction had 15 bases not matched to a gene; V was cut back by 3 bases and J by 7 bases. The germline V gene has CDR1 KGHSH and CDR2 LQKENI. As DNA, the CDR3 is TGTGCCAGCTCACCCACCAGGAGCCGCGGGACAGGGGGCTACGGGGAGCTGTTTTTT. Amino acid sequence: CASSPTRSRGTGGYGELFF.

This clone was counted a few times. The chain employs TRBV7-6 and TRBJ2-7; tentatively, D is TRBD2 (6 bases). V was trimmed by 5 bases and J by 6 bases, leaving 11 bases between them. The CDR3 covers 12 residues. Germline CDR1 SGHVS, CDR2 FNYEAQ. CDR3 coding DNA: TGTGCCAGCAGCCTTAGCGGCGCCGAGCAGTACTTC. Encoded protein: CASSLSGAEQYF.

The CDR3 DNA reads as TGTGCCAGCAGTCCGAACGGGGGGCGAAGTCGTGGCTACACCTTC. Its protein product is CASSPNGGRSRGYTF. J is TRBJ1-2 and V is TRBV27; possibly TRBD1 for D (6 bases). Germline CDR1 reads MNHEY; CDR2 reads SMNVEV (reference sequence). V was pared by 5 bases and J by 7 bases, with 20 bases between. This CDR3 has 15 residues.

The chain employs TRBV19 and TRBJ2-5; 11 bases align to TRBD2. The CDR3 contains 13 residues. CDR1 is LNHDA, CDR2 SQIVND, per germline (reference sequence). Unmatched junction bases numbered 1, after V lost 7 bases and J lost 3 bases. The CDR3 region is CASTTSGKETQYF. The CDR3 bases are TGTGCCAGTACGACTAGCGGGAAAGAGACCCAGTACTTC.

V usage is TRBV13 and J usage is TRBJ2-1; tentatively, D is TRBD1 or TRBD2 (5 bases each). Germline CDR1 is PRHDT and CDR2 is FYEKMQ (reference sequence). This CDR3 has 13 amino acids. V was clipped by 7 bases and J by 8 bases, with 15 bases between them. CDR3 in DNA: TGTGCCAGCAACGTCCGTGGGGGAGATGAGCAGTTCTTC. The encoded protein is CASNVRGGDEQFF.

Details on this clone: The junction does not match germline at one end; this may be a read error. The rearrangement links TRBV30 to TRBJ1-5; 10 bases map to TRBD1. This CDR3 has 10 residues. CDR1 is GTSNPN, CDR2 SVGIG, per germline (reference sequence). The CDR3 here is CAWSFRDRGF. In DNA form, the CDR3 reads TGTGCCTGGAGTTTCCGGGACAGGGGCTTT.

The V call is TRBV9, the J call TRBJ1-1; the D gene is possibly TRBD1 (5 bases). Germline-derived CDR1 and CDR2 are SGDLS and YYNGEE. The CDR3 length is 12 residues. Trimming took 0 bases from V and 11 from J, leaving 11 bases between them. This chain's CDR3 is CASSVAGGRAFF. CDR3 nucleotides: TGTGCCAGCAGCGTAGCTGGGGGGAGGGCTTTCTTT.

The genes are TRBV9 and TRBJ2-7; D not certain. The CDR3 is made up of 13 amino acids. V shed 3 bases and J shed 4 bases, with 11 bases lying between them. Germline lookup yields CDR1 SGDLS and CDR2 YYNGEE. The DNA of the CDR3 is TGTGCCAGCAGCGCCCGTAGCCAGTACGAGCAGTACTTC. It yields the protein CASSARSQYEQYF.

This chain links TRBV5-4 with TRBJ1-6; 7 bases map to TRBD1. Germline V gene data show CDR1 as SGHNT and CDR2 as YYREEE (reference sequence). This CDR3 is 16 amino acids long. The junction had 8 bases not matched to a gene; V was cut back by 2 bases and J by 6 bases. CDR3 region: CASSLLGTGANSPLHF. In DNA, the CDR3 is TGTGCCAGCAGCTTATTGGGTACAGGGGCTAATTCACCCCTCCACTTT. Full variable domain (rest looked up from reference TRBV5-4 and TRBJ1-6): ETGVTQSPTHLIKTRGQQVTLRCSSQSGHNTVSWYQQALGQGPQFIFQYYREEENGRGNFPPRFSGLQFPNYSSELNVNALELDDSALYLCASSLLGTGANSPLHFGNGTRLTVT.

J is TRBJ1-1 and V is TRBV7-2, with D uncertain. V lost 3 bases to trimming and J lost 5 bases, with 7 bases between them. CDR3 length: 12 residues. Looked up from germline, CDR1 is SGHTA and CDR2 is FQGNSA. The CDR3 here is CASSFWGTEAFF. The CDR3, as DNA: TGTGCCAGCAGCTTTTGGGGAACTGAAGCTTTCTTT.

This sequence joins TRBV18 and TRBJ1-3; tentatively, D is TRBD1 (6 bases). CDR1 KGHSH and CDR2 LQKENI come from the germline V gene. The CDR3 is 16 amino acids. Deletions cut 6 bases from V and 0 bases from J, with 15 bases between. CDR3 DNA: TGTGCCAGCTCGGGGATCCCACAGGGCTCTGGAAACACCATATATTTT. It encodes CASSGIPQGSGNTIYF.

The gene calls are TRBV10-2 and TRBJ2-2; 10 nucleotides agree with TRBD1. The CDR3 totals 18 residues. The germline CDR1 and CDR2 sequences are WSHSY and SAAADI. Germline trimming cut 2 bases from V and 5 bases from J; bases unmatched to any gene: 11. This CDR3 is CASSEINPGQGNTGELFF. In DNA form, the CDR3 reads TGCGCCAGCAGTGAGATTAACCCGGGACAGGGGAATACCGGGGAGCTGTTTTTT.

This chain joins TRBV6-5 and TRBJ2-1; 8 bases align to TRBD2. Germline V gene data show CDR1 as MNHEY and CDR2 as SVGAGI. V shed 2 bases and J 7 bases; nucleotides not matched to a gene: 10. The CDR3 runs 16 residues. The CDR3 region is CASSYDGLAGFNEQFF. The CDR3 DNA follows: TGTGCCAGCAGTTACGATGGATTAGCGGGGTTTAATGAGCAGTTCTTC.

J is TRBJ1-6 and V is TRBV5-6; D not certain. This CDR3 is 16 amino acids long. V was pared by 0 bases and J by 4 bases, with 11 bases between. The germline gives CDR1 SGHDT, CDR2 YYEEEE. The CDR3 loop is CASSLGAGAYNSPLHF. In DNA form, the CDR3 reads TGTGCCAGCAGCTTGGGTGCAGGTGCTTATAATTCACCCCTCCACTTT.

This clone turned up a few times. The chain combines TRBV29-1 with TRBJ1-2, with D hard to call. CDR1 is SQVTM, CDR2 ANQGSEA, per germline. The CDR3 loop spans 13 amino acids. V was cut by 5 bases and J by 5 bases, with 15 bases left in between. CDR3 protein: CSVYGGTLYGYTF. As DNA, the CDR3 is TGCAGCGTTTATGGTGGCACCTTGTATGGCTACACCTTC. Full variable domain (outside the CDR3, taken from reference TRBV29-1 and TRBJ1-2): SAVISQKPSRDICQRGTSLTIQCQVDSQVTMMFWYRQQPGQSLTLIATANQGSEATYESGFVIDKFPISRPNLTFSTLTVSNMSPEDSSIYLCSVYGGTLYGYTFGSGTRLTVV.

There are a few counts of this clone. This rearrangement joins TRBV4-3 to TRBJ2-1; TRBD2 matches at 11 bases. Germline CDR1 is LGHNA and CDR2 is YSLEER. CDR3 size: 20 residues. With 0 bases clipped from V and 0 bases from J, the junction kept 10 bases outside the gene matches. In nucleotides, the CDR3 is TGCGCCAGCAGCCAAGAAGTTTGGGGGGGACTAGCGGACTCCTACAATGAGCAGTTCTTC. Protein sequence: CASSQEVWGGLADSYNEQFF.

V is TRBV10-1 and J is TRBJ2-1; tentative D call: TRBD1 (6 bases). The length of the CDR3 is 13 residues. Trimming removed 6 bases from V and 8 bases from J, with 14 bases in between. CDR1 is WNHNN, CDR2 SYGVQD, per germline (reference sequence). CDR3 nucleotides: TGCGCCAGCAGGACAGGTCCTAACGATGAGCAGTTCTTC. It yields the protein CASRTGPNDEQFF.

J is TRBJ2-7 and V is TRBV18, with 11 bases matching TRBD2. With 5 bases clipped from V and 0 bases from J, the junction kept 6 bases outside the gene matches. CDR1 and CDR2 (germline): KGHSH, LQKENI. The CDR3 has 16 residues. The CDR3 protein is CASSDGTSGFSYEQYF. The CDR3 coding sequence is TGTGCCAGCTCAGACGGGACTAGCGGATTCTCCTACGAGCAGTACTTC. Combining the CDR3 with reference TRBV18 and TRBJ2-7 gives the whole variable domain NAGVMQNPRHLVRRRGQEARLRCSPMKGHSHVYWYRQLPEEGLKFMVYLQKENIIDESGMPKERFSAEFPKEGPSILRIQQVVRGDSAAYFCASSDGTSGFSYEQYFGPGTRLTVT.

The CDR3 reads CAVQGDEAFF. CDR3 sequence (DNA): TGTGCCGTACAAGGGGATGAAGCTTTCTTT. This chain uses TRBV28 with TRBJ1-1; D might be TRBD1 (5 bases). V was pared by 11 bases and J by 7 bases, with 11 bases between. CDR3 length: 10 residues. Germline lookup yields CDR1 MDHEN and CDR2 SYDVKM.